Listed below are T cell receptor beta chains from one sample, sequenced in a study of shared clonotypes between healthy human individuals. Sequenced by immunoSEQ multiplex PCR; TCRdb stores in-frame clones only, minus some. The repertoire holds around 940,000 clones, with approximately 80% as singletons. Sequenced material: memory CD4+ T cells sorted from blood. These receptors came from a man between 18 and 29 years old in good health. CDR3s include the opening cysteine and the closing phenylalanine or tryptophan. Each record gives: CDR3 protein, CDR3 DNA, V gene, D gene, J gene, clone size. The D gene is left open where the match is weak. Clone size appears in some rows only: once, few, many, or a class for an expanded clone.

CASSLQGSLRTGELFF,TGTGCCAGCAGTTTACAGGGGAGTTTACGCACCGGGGAGCTGTTTTTT,TRBV28,-,TRBJ2-2,-
CASSPLGGTYEQYF,TGTGCCAGCAGCCCCCTGGGGGGGACCTACGAGCAGTACTTC,TRBV27,TRBD2,TRBJ2-7,few
CAWSQGLGEKLFF,TGTGCCTGGAGCCAGGGGTTAGGTGAAAAACTGTTTTTT,TRBV30,-,TRBJ1-4,-
CASSLDRAGGAWQFF,TGTGCCAGCAGCTTAGATCGAGCGGGAGGGGCTTGGCAGTTCTTC,TRBV11-2,TRBD2,TRBJ2-1,-
CASRLDAAHGYTF,TGTGCCAGTAGATTAGACGCAGCCCATGGCTACACCTTC,TRBV19,-,TRBJ1-2,-
CASSQDGQLNQPQHF,TGCGCCAGCAGCCAAGACGGGCAGCTCAATCAGCCCCAGCATTTT,TRBV4-1,-,TRBJ1-5,-
CASSNGGLTYEQYF,TGTGCCAGCAGCAACGGGGGCCTGACCTACGAGCAGTACTTC,TRBV21-1,-,TRBJ2-7,-
CASSFWDRETQYF,TGTGCCAGCAGCTTTTGGGACAGAGAGACCCAGTACTTC,TRBV5-5,TRBD1,TRBJ2-5,few
CASRSDRINTEAFF,TGTGCCAGCAGGTCGGACAGGATTAACACTGAAGCTTTCTTT,TRBV7-9,TRBD1,TRBJ1-1,-
CASSERQGVSGYTF,TGTGCCAGCAGTGAGAGACAGGGAGTGAGTGGCTACACCTTC,TRBV2,TRBD1,TRBJ1-2,few
CASSLYLLAGASSTDTQYF,TGCGCCAGCAGCCTCTACCTACTAGCGGGGGCTTCTAGCACAGATACGCAGTATTTT,TRBV4-1,TRBD2,TRBJ2-3,-
CASSFSGGLETQYF,TGTGCCAGCAGCTTCTCTGGGGGGCTAGAGACCCAGTACTTC,TRBV5-6,-,TRBJ2-5,once
CASSRSLFSGLADTQYF,TGTGCCAGCAGCCGATCCCTGTTTAGTGGGCTGGCAGATACGCAGTATTTT,TRBV11-2,-,TRBJ2-3,-
CASSEIASGGETYEQYF,TGTGCCAGCAGTGAAATCGCTAGCGGGGGGGAAACCTACGAGCAGTACTTC,TRBV2,TRBD2,TRBJ2-7,few
CAAKHPNTGELFF,TGTGCCGCAAAACATCCGAACACCGGGGAGCTGTTTTTT,TRBV28,-,TRBJ2-2,-
CASSKDPGHRSKSNNSPLHF,TGTGCCAGCAGCAAAGACCCGGGACACAGATCGAAAAGTAATAATTCACCCCTCCACTTT,TRBV21-1,-,TRBJ1-6,-